This is a list of T cell receptor beta chains from one sample in a study of siplizumab effects on memory and regulatory T cells. The protocol was immunoSEQ multiplex PCR, while the TCRdb copy is restricted to in-frame clones and leaves out a portion. This sample carries fewer than 100,000 clones, over 90% of them seen once, and the ten largest clones take around a sixth. The sequencing input was CD8+ T cells sorted from blood. The origin of the receptors is a human donor in good health. Both conserved end residues are part of each CDR3. Each record gives: CDR3 length, V gene, clone size, D gene, J gene, CDR3 protein, CDR3 DNA. The D gene is left open where the match is weak. Clone size is stated in some rows and not others, as once, few, many or a class when expanded.

15	TRBV27	.	TRBD2	TRBJ2-7	CASSLLGRETYEQYF	TGTGCCAGCAGTTTACTCGGGAGGGAGACCTACGAGCAGTACTTC
13	TRBV9	.	.	TRBJ2-7	CASSVAPPYEQYF	TGTGCCAGCAGCGTAGCCCCACCCTACGAGCAGTACTTC
12	TRBV28	.	.	TRBJ1-1	CASSIRNTEAFF	TGTGCCAGCAGTATACGAAACACTGAAGCTTTCTTT
17	TRBV29-1	.	TRBD2	TRBJ2-1	CSVERVELAGVYNEQFF	TGCAGCGTTGAGAGAGTAGAACTAGCGGGTGTATACAATGAGCAGTTCTTC
13	TRBV7-9	.	.	TRBJ2-2	CASSIPNTGELFF	TGTGCCAGCAGTATCCCGAACACCGGGGAGCTGTTTTTT
15	TRBV29-1	.	TRBD2	TRBJ2-1	CSVEGASGTTNEQFF	TGCAGCGTTGAAGGGGCTAGCGGGACGACAAATGAGCAGTTCTTC
14	TRBV29-1	.	TRBD2	TRBJ2-7	CSVELAGGSYEQYF	TGCAGCGTTGAGCTAGCGGGAGGATCCTACGAGCAGTACTTC
19	TRBV9	.	TRBD2	TRBJ2-3	CASSGTSGRGGGFADTQYF	TGTGCCAGCAGTGGGACTAGCGGGAGAGGTGGAGGTTTCGCAGATACGCAGTATTTT
12	TRBV5-6	.	.	TRBJ2-7	CASSLWGYEQYF	TGTGCCAGCAGCTTGTGGGGTTACGAGCAGTACTTC
12	TRBV9	.	.	TRBJ2-2	CASRENTGELFF	TGTGCCAGCAGGGAGAACACCGGGGAGCTGTTTTTT
17	TRBV5-6	.	TRBD2	TRBJ2-5	CASSQGGSGRLRETQYF	TGTGCCAGCAGCCAAGGGGGCAGCGGGAGGTTGAGAGAGACCCAGTACTTC
14	TRBV4-1	.	TRBD1	TRBJ2-7	CASSRGQGVYEQYF	TGCGCCAGCTCCAGGGGACAGGGAGTATACGAGCAGTACTTC
15	TRBV9	.	TRBD2	TRBJ2-3	CASSPGGGNTDTQYF	TGTGCCAGCAGCCCGGGGGGGGGAAACACAGATACGCAGTATTTT
19	TRBV7-9	.	.	TRBJ2-6	CASSLRDSLLGPGANVLTF	TGTGCCAGCAGCCTGCGGGACAGCCTTTTGGGCCCTGGGGCCAACGTCCTGACTTTC
17	TRBV27	.	TRBD1	TRBJ1-2	CASSLSLGQGINYGYTF	TGTGCCAGCAGTTTATCGCTTGGACAGGGCATTAACTATGGCTACACCTTC
15	TRBV27	.	.	TRBJ2-5	CASSSSGGNQETQYF	TGTGCCAGCAGTTCCAGCGGCGGAAACCAAGAGACCCAGTACTTC
13	TRBV9	.	.	TRBJ1-2	CASLSPGNYGYTF	TGTGCCAGCTTATCTCCAGGGAACTATGGCTACACCTTC
16	TRBV27	.	.	TRBJ2-5	CASTLRAELGGETQYF	TGTGCCAGCACCTTGAGGGCGGAGTTGGGGGGAGAGACCCAGTACTTC
14	TRBV29-1	.	.	TRBJ2-1	CSVESGGPYNEQFF	TGCAGCGTTGAATCCGGGGGGCCCTACAATGAGCAGTTCTTC
13	TRBV19	.	.	TRBJ2-2	CASSPVGPGELFF	TGTGCCAGTAGTCCCGTTGGTCCCGGGGAGCTGTTTTTT
16	TRBV28	.	.	TRBJ2-1	CASTARTGSSYNEQFF	TGTGCCAGCACCGCGCGGACTGGCAGCTCCTACAATGAGCAGTTCTTC
14	TRBV9	.	TRBD2	TRBJ2-7	CASSDTSGRNEQYF	TGTGCCAGCAGCGACACTAGCGGGAGAAACGAGCAGTACTTC
14	TRBV4-1	.	.	TRBJ2-7	CASSLQAHSYEQYF	TGCGCCAGCAGCCTACAGGCGCACTCCTACGAGCAGTACTTC
12	TRBV5-4	.	.	TRBJ2-1	CASSPHYNEQFF	TGTGCCAGCAGCCCACACTACAATGAGCAGTTCTTC
16	TRBV4-1	.	.	TRBJ2-2	CASSQDSAPPAGELFF	TGCGCCAGCAGCCAAGATTCGGCACCTCCTGCCGGGGAGCTGTTTTTT
15	TRBV10-2	.	TRBD1	TRBJ2-2	CASSERDSNTGELFF	TGCGCCAGCAGTGAAAGGGACAGTAACACCGGGGAGCTGTTTTTT
14	TRBV27	.	TRBD2	TRBJ2-7	CASSPRTSGYEQYF	TGTGCCAGCAGTCCTCGGACTAGCGGCTACGAGCAGTACTTC
14	TRBV28	.	.	TRBJ2-4	CASSSGLSKNIQYF	TGTGCCAGCAGTTCTGGGTTATCCAAAAACATTCAGTACTTC
15	TRBV9	once	.	TRBJ2-3	CASSTEGIYTDTQYF	TGTGCCAGCAGCACAGAGGGGATCTACACAGATACGCAGTATTTT
16	TRBV18	.	.	TRBJ2-5	CASSPQPGRLDETQYF	TGTGCCAGCTCACCACAGCCGGGAAGGTTGGACGAGACCCAGTACTTC
13	TRBV12-5	.	.	TRBJ2-7	CASGFEGPWGQYF	TGTGCTAGTGGTTTTGAGGGTCCCTGGGGGCAGTACTTC
13	TRBV27	.	.	TRBJ2-7	CASSLGYHYEQYF	TGTGCCAGCAGTTTGGGGTATCACTACGAGCAGTACTTC
15	TRBV9	.	TRBD2	TRBJ2-7	CASSVLGTSGYEQYF	TGTGCCAGCAGCGTCCTGGGGACTAGCGGATACGAGCAGTACTTC
14	TRBV6-1	.	.	TRBJ1-5	CASWTAFSNQPQHF	TGTGCCAGCTGGACAGCCTTTAGCAATCAGCCCCAGCATTTT
15	TRBV19	.	.	TRBJ2-7	CASSTDMGGAYEQYF	TGTGCCAGTAGTACCGACATGGGGGGTGCCTACGAGCAGTACTTC
16	TRBV19	once	.	TRBJ2-7	CASSSGQGLSGYEQYF	TGTGCCAGTAGTAGCGGACAGGGACTAAGCGGTTACGAGCAGTACTTC
16	TRBV25-1	.	TRBD1	TRBJ2-1	CASSESGTGIYNEQFF	TGTGCCAGCAGTGAATCTGGGACAGGGATCTACAATGAGCAGTTCTTC
14	TRBV9	.	TRBD1	TRBJ2-7	CASSVAGGEYEQYF	TGTGCCAGCAGCGTAGCAGGGGGCGAGTACGAGCAGTACTTC
13	TRBV29-1	.	TRBD2	TRBJ2-3	CSVAGEVTDTQYF	TGCAGCGTAGCGGGAGAGGTAACAGATACGCAGTATTTT
17	TRBV10-3	once	TRBD1	TRBJ2-7	CAISDLFTGTGSGEQYF	TGTGCCATCAGTGACCTCTTTACCGGGACAGGGAGCGGTGAGCAGTACTTC
14	TRBV29-1	.	TRBD2	TRBJ2-1	CSVEDLWTSHEQFF	TGCAGCGTTGAAGACCTATGGACTAGCCATGAGCAGTTCTTC
12	TRBV9	few	.	TRBJ1-1	CASSLPERVAFF	TGTGCCAGCAGCCTACCAGAACGGGTAGCTTTCTTT
12	TRBV2	.	.	TRBJ2-3	CASSRATDTQYF	TGTGCCAGCAGTCGGGCCACAGATACGCAGTATTTT
15	TRBV4-1	.	.	TRBJ2-7	CASSQETRNNYEQYF	TGCGCCAGCAGCCAAGAAACCAGAAATAACTACGAGCAGTACTTC
12	TRBV7-9	.	.	TRBJ2-7	CASGEAGYEQYF	TGTGCCAGCGGAGAGGCAGGCTACGAGCAGTACTTC
15	TRBV9	.	TRBD2	TRBJ2-7	CASSVGAGGTYEQYF	TGTGCCAGCAGCGTAGGGGCGGGAGGGACCTACGAGCAGTACTTC
12	TRBV19	.	.	TRBJ2-1	CASSNGYNEQFF	TGTGCCAGTAGTAACGGCTACAATGAGCAGTTCTTC
13	TRBV15	.	TRBD1	TRBJ2-7	CATSRVTGAEQYF	TGTGCCACCAGCAGAGTCACAGGGGCCGAGCAGTACTTC
15	TRBV13	.	.	TRBJ2-3	CASSASGSSTDTQYF	TGTGCCAGCAGCGCCAGCGGATCTAGCACAGATACGCAGTATTTT
16	TRBV11-2	.	.	TRBJ2-7	CASSLGLRAKDDEQYF	TGTGCCAGCAGCTTAGGGCTGCGAGCGAAAGACGACGAGCAGTACTTC
14	TRBV14	.	.	TRBJ2-7	CASSQVTGAYEQYF	TGTGCCAGCAGCCAGGTGACAGGAGCCTACGAGCAGTACTTC
11	TRBV10-1	.	.	TRBJ2-7	CASSDSYEQYF	TGCGCCAGCAGTGACTCCTACGAGCAGTACTTC
17	TRBV9	.	TRBD1	TRBJ2-7	CASSASFFGTGGFEQYF	TGTGCCAGCAGCGCCTCATTTTTCGGGACAGGGGGCTTTGAGCAGTACTTC
16	TRBV6-5	.	.	TRBJ2-7	CASSYSSGQLSYEQYF	TGTGCCAGCAGTTACTCGTCTGGACAGCTCTCCTACGAGCAGTACTTC